Following are 11 T cell receptor beta chains from one sample sequenced in a study of early T cells in non-severe SARS-CoV-2 infection. TCRdb re-analysed the 5' RACE reads in MiXCR, keeping a single row per CDR3 protein. Of 50,000 to 70,000 distinct CDR3 sequences listed, more than 8.5% are singletons. The source material was whole blood. These receptors all come from an adult who was a healthcare worker with PCR-confirmed SARS-CoV-2 infection or an uninfected control (not recorded which).

This clonotype was detected many times. The chain combines TRBV6-2 or TRBV6-3 with TRBJ2-1; no firm D call. With 7 bases removed from V and 2 bases from J, the gap between germline ends came to 6 bases. CDR3 size: 12 residues. Germline V gene lookup returns CDR1 MNHEY and CDR2 SVGEGT. The CDR3 DNA is TGTGCCAGCACGGCAGCCTACAATGAGCAGTTCTTC. Protein: CASTAAYNEQFF.

This clonotype was seen a few times. The J gene is TRBJ2-7, the V gene TRBV12-3 or TRBV12-4; no definite D call. V was shortened by 5 bases and J by 3 bases, with 8 bases between the two germline ends. This CDR3 is built from 12 residues. As DNA, the CDR3 is TGTGCCAGCAGTCAGGACGTCTACGAGCAGTACTTC. This encodes CASSQDVYEQYF.

Ten or more counts support this clonotype. This chain links TRBV7-2 with TRBJ2-1; the match to TRBD1 covers 8 bases. The V gene end was trimmed by 5 bases and the J gene end by 6 bases; junction bases not matched to a gene: 21. CDR3 length: 19 amino acids. From germline, CDR1 is SGHTA and CDR2 FQGNSA. The CDR3 DNA reads TGTGCCAGCAGCCTCACCGGGACAGGCTACGCTCAGCGAGGCAATGAGCAGTTCTTC. Translated: CASSLTGTGYAQRGNEQFF.

This clonotype was counted many times. This rearrangement joins TRBV10-2 to TRBJ1-3, with unresolved D. Germline values: CDR1 WSHSY, CDR2 SAAADI. The CDR3 is 16 amino acids. With 3 bases removed from V and 2 bases from J, the gap between germline ends came to 14 bases. CDR3 amino acids: CASSEVGGLTGNTIYF. In DNA, the CDR3 is TGCGCCAGCAGTGAAGTAGGAGGTTTAACTGGAAACACCATATATTTT.

This clonotype was picked up many times. The CDR3 DNA is TGTGCCAGCTCCGGGTCGAACACTGAAGCTTTCTTT. Residues: CASSGSNTEAFF. This chain joins TRBV18 and TRBJ1-1; D ambiguous. This CDR3 region has 12 residues. V was trimmed by 6 bases and J by 1 base, leaving 6 bases between them. The germline gives CDR1 KGHSH, CDR2 LQKENI.

This clonotype was detected ten times or more. The rearrangement joins TRBV7-3 to TRBJ2-1; 13 nucleotides align to TRBD2. Trimming at V came to 3 bases and at J to 7 bases, leaving 6 bases not matched to a gene. Germline V gives CDR1 SGHTA, CDR2 FQGTGA. This CDR3 is 16 amino acids long. The CDR3 bases are TGTGCCAGCAGCTTGACTAGCGGGAGGTCCATGAATGAGCAGTTCTTC. Its translation: CASSLTSGRSMNEQFF.

This clonotype has at least ten counts. This rearrangement joins TRBV29-1 to TRBJ1-1, with D possibly matching TRBD1 (5 bases). The CDR3 totals 15 residues. Germline CDR1 reads SQVTM; CDR2 reads ANQGSEA. V dropped 6 bases and J dropped 2 bases, with 19 bases sitting between them. Here the CDR3 DNA reads TGCAGCGTCCAACCCTCCGGGACGGGTAACACTGAAGCTTTCTTT. Translating gives CSVQPSGTGNTEAFF.

This clonotype was counted at least ten times. The chain employs TRBV7-9 and TRBJ2-7; D tentatively fits TRBD1 or TRBD2 (5 bases each). V was cut by 3 bases and J by 3 bases, with 9 bases left in between. CDR1 SEHNR and CDR2 FQNEAQ come from the germline V gene (reference sequence). The CDR3 totals 13 residues. The CDR3 bases are TGTGCCAGCAGCTTCAGGGAGTTCTACGAGCAGTACTTC. It encodes CASSFREFYEQYF.

At least ten counts were recorded for this clonotype. The V gene is TRBV20-1, the J gene TRBJ2-5, with D possibly matching TRBD2 (6 bases). V was trimmed by 4 bases and J by 5 bases, leaving 23 bases between them. From germline, CDR1 is DFQATT and CDR2 SNEGSKA (reference sequence). This CDR3 comprises 16 residues. CDR3 amino acids: CSATKGGSGPSETQYF. As DNA, the CDR3 is TGCAGTGCTACCAAGGGCGGTAGCGGTCCCTCGGAGACCCAGTACTTC.

CDR3 loop: CSVEAFGQGHKGEQFF. In DNA, the CDR3 is TGCAGCGTTGAAGCTTTTGGGCAGGGTCATAAGGGTGAGCAGTTCTTC. The chain couples TRBV29-1 to TRBJ2-1, with D perhaps matching TRBD1 (5 bases). The V and J ends lost 1 base and 9 bases respectively, with 22 bases between them. Per germline, CDR1 SQVTM and CDR2 ANQGSEA. The CDR3 covers 16 residues.

The table lists this clonotype with many counts. This chain connects TRBV20-1 to TRBJ2-1, with 8 bases fitting TRBD2. Germline-derived CDR1 and CDR2 are DFQATT and SNEGSKA (reference sequence). The CDR3 is made up of 14 amino acids. The ends lost 0 bases at V and 9 bases at J; junction bases unmatched: 7. CDR3 nucleotides: TGCAGTGCTAGAGATGGAGCGGGAGTCGGTGAGCAGTTCTTC. Protein product: CSARDGAGVGEQFF.